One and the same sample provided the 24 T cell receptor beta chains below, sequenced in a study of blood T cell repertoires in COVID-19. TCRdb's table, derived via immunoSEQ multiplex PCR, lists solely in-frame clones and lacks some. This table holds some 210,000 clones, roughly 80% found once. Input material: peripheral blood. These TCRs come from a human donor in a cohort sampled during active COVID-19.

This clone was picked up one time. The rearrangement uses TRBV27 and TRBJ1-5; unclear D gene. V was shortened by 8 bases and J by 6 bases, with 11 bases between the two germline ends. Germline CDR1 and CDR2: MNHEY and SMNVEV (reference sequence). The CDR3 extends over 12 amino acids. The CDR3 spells CASGTSGQPQHF. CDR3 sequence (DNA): TGTGCCAGCGGTACATCGGGTCAGCCCCAGCATTTT.

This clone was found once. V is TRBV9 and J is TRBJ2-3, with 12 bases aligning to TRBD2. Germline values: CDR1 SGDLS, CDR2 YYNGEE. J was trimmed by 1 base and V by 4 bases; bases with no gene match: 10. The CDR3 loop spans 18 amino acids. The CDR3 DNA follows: TGTGCCAGCAGCCAAAGGACTAGCGGGACCCACGGCACAGATACGCAGTATTTT. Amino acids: CASSQRTSGTHGTDTQYF.

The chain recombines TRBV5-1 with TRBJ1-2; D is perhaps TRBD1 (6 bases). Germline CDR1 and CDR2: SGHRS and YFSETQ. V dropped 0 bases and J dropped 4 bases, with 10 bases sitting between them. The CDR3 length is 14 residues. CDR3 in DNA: TGCGCCAGCAGCTTGGGGACAGAGACCTATGGCTACACCTTC. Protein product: CASSLGTETYGYTF.

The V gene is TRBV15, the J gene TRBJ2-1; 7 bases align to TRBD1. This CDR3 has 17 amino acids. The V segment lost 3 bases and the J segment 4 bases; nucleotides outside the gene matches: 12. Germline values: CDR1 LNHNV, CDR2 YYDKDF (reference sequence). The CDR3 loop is CATSSALTGVRYNEQFF. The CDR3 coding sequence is TGTGCCACCAGCAGCGCCCTAACAGGGGTGAGGTACAATGAGCAGTTCTTC. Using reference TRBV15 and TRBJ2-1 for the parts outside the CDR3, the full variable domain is DAMVIQNPRYQVTQFGKPVTLSCSQTLNHNVMYWYQQKSSQAPKLLFHYYDKDFNNEADTPDNFQSRRPNTSFCFLDIRSPGLGDTAMYLCATSSALTGVRYNEQFFGPGTRLTVL.

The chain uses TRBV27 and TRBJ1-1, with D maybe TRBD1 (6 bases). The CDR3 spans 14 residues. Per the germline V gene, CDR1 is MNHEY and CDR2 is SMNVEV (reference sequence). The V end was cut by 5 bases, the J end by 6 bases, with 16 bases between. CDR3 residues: CASSTTTGKAEAFF. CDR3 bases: TGTGCCAGCAGTACCACGACAGGTAAGGCTGAAGCTTTCTTT.

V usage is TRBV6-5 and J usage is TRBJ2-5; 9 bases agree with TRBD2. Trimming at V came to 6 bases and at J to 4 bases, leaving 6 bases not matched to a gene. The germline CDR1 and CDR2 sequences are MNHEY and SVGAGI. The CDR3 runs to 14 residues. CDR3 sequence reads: CASSPAGGTETQYF. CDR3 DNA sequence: TGTGCCAGCAGCCCAGCGGGAGGAACAGAGACCCAGTACTTC.

The CDR3 DNA sequence: TGTGCCAGCAGCCAAGGCTATGCTAGCGGGAGTCCCGGGGAGCTGTTTTTT. It translates to CASSQGYASGSPGELFF. The chain has TRBV3-1 (or the pseudogene TRBV3-2) and TRBJ2-2, with 10 bases that match TRBD2. V was pared by 1 base and J by 6 bases, with 8 bases of the junction left unmatched. CDR1 and CDR2 (germline): LGHDT, YNNKEL (reference sequence). The CDR3 covers 17 residues.

The CDR3 DNA follows: TGTGCCAGCTCGTTCCGGGACAGGGCCTACAATGAGCAGTTCTTC. Protein: CASSFRDRAYNEQFF. The chain is built from TRBV18 and TRBJ2-1, with TRBD1 identical over 9 bases. CDR1 and CDR2 (germline): KGHSH, LQKENI. Germline trimming cut 6 bases from V and 2 bases from J; bases unmatched to any gene: 5. The CDR3 covers 15 residues.

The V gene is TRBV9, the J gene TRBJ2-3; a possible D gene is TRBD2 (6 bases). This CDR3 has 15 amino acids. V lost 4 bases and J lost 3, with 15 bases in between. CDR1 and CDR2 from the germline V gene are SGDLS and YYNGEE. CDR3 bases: TGTGCCAGCAGCCTGGGACTCGAACTTACAGATACGCAGTATTTT. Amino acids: CASSLGLELTDTQYF.

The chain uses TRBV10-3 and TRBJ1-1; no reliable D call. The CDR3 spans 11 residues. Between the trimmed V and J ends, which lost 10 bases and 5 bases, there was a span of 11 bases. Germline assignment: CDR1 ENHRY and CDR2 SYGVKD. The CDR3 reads CATLTETEAFF. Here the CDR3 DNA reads TGTGCCACGCTTACGGAGACTGAAGCTTTCTTT.

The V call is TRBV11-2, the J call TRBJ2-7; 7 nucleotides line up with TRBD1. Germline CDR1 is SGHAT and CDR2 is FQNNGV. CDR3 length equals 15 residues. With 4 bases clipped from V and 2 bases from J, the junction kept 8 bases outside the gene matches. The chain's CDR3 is CASSSMRQGAYEQYF. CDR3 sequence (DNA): TGTGCCAGCAGCTCCATGCGACAGGGTGCCTACGAGCAGTACTTC.

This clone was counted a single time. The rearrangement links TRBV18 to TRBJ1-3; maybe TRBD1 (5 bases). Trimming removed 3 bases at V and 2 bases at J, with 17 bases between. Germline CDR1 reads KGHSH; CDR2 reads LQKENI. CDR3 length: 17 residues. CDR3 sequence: CASSPGQPVGTGNTIYF. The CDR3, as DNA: TGTGCCAGCTCACCGGGGCAGCCCGTCGGAACTGGAAACACCATATATTTT.

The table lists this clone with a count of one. The CDR3 spells CASSLAPTGVYTEAFF. The CDR3 DNA reads as TGTGCCAGCAGCTTGGCCCCCACAGGGGTATACACTGAAGCTTTCTTT. The chain recombines TRBV5-5 with TRBJ1-1, with 7 bases fitting TRBD1. The trim removed 0 bases at V and 3 bases at J, leaving 8 bases unmatched. This CDR3 is 16 amino acids long. The germline gives CDR1 SGHKS, CDR2 YYEKEE (reference sequence). The full variable domain, its missing parts supplied by reference TRBV5-5 and TRBJ1-1, is DAGVTQSPTHLIKTRGQQVTLRCSPISGHKSVSWYQQVLGQGPQFIFQYYEKEERGRGNFPDRFSARQFPNYSSELNVNALLLGDSALYLCASSLAPTGVYTEAFFGQGTRLTVV.

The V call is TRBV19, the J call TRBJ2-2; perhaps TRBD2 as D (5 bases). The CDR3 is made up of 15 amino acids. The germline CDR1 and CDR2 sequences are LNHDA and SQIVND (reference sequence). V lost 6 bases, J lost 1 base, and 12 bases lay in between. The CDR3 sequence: CASRTDSRNTGELFF. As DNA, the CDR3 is TGTGCCAGTAGAACGGACTCCAGGAACACCGGGGAGCTGTTTTTT.

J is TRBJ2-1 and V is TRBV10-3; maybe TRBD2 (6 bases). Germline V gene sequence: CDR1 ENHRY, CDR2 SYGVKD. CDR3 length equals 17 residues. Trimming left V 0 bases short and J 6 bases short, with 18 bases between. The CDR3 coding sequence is TGTGCCATCAGTGAGTCGAGGAGACTAGACCTAAGCAATGAGCAGTTCTTC. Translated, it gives CAISESRRLDLSNEQFF.

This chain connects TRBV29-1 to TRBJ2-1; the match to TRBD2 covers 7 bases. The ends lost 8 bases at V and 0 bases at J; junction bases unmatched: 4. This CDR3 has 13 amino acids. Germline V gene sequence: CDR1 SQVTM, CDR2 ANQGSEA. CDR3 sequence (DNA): TGCAGCTTAGCGGGCAGCTCCTACAATGAGCAGTTCTTC. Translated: CSLAGSSYNEQFF.

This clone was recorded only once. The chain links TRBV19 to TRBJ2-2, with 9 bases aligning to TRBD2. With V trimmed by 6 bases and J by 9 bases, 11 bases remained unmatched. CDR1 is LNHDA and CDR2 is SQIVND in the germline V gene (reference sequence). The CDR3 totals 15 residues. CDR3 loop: CASRTGTSRSRELFF. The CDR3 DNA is TGTGCCAGTAGGACCGGGACTAGCCGTTCCCGGGAGCTGTTTTTT. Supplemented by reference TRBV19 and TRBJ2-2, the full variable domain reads DGGITQSPKYLFRKEGQNVTLSCEQNLNHDAMYWYRQDPGQGLRLIYYSQIVNDFQKGDIAEGYSVSREKKESFPLTVTSAQKNPTAFYLCASRTGTSRSRELFFGEGSRLTVL.

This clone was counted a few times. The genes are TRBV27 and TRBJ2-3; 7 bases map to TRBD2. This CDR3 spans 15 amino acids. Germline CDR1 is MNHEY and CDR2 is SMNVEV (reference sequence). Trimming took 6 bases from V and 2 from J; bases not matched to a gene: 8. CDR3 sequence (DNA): TGTGCCAGCAGACCGACTAGCTGGGCCACAGATACGCAGTATTTT. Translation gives CASRPTSWATDTQYF.

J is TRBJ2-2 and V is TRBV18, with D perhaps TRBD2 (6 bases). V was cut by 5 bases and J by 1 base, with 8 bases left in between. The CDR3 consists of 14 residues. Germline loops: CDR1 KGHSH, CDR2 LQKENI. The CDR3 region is CASSRLVNTGELFF. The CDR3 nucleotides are TGTGCCAGCTCAAGACTAGTGAACACCGGGGAGCTGTTTTTT. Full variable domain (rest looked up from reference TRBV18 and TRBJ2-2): NAGVMQNPRHLVRRRGQEARLRCSPMKGHSHVYWYRQLPEEGLKFMVYLQKENIIDESGMPKERFSAEFPKEGPSILRIQQVVRGDSAAYFCASSRLVNTGELFFGEGSRLTVL.

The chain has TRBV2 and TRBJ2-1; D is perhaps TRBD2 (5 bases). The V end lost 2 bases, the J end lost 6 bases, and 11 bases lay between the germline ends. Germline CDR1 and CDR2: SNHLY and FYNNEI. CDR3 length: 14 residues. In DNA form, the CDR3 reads TGTGCCAGCAGTGAACCCCTAGCAATCAATGAGCAGTTCTTC. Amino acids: CASSEPLAINEQFF.

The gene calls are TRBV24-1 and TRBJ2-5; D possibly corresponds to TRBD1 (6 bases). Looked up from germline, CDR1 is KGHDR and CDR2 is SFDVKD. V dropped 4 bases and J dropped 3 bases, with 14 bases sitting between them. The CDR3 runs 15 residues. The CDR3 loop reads CATSDRDRPKETQYF. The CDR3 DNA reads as TGTGCCACCAGTGACAGAGACAGGCCGAAAGAGACCCAGTACTTC.

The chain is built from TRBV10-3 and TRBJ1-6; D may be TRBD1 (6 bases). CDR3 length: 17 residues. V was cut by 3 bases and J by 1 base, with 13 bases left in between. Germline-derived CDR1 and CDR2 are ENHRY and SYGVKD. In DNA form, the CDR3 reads TGTGCCATCAGTGATCAGAGGCAGGGGTCCTATAATTCACCCCTCCACTTT. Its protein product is CAISDQRQGSYNSPLHF.

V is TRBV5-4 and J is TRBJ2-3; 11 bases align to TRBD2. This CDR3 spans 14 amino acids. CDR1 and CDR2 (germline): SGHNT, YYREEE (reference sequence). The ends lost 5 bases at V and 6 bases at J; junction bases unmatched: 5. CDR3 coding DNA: TGTGCCAGCAGTATAGCGGGGGGGCTCGATACGCAGTATTTT. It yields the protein CASSIAGGLDTQYF.

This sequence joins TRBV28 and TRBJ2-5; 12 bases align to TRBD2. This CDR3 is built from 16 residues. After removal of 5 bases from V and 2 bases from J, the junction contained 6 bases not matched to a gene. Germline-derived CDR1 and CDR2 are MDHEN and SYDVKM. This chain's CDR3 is CASSPAGTSGQETQYF. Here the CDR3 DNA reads TGTGCCAGCAGTCCGGCGGGGACTAGCGGGCAAGAGACCCAGTACTTC.